The TCR beta chain under discussion was sequenced for a study of cytomegalovirus exposure and HLA in healthy donors. Points on this clone: Its cognate antigen is unknown.

Study conclusions and caveats: Among donors in an Asian-associated ancestry cluster, a later analysis reportedly found fewer N-insertions than the roughly 610-donor mean.

The PCR employed 60 Vbeta primers together with 13 Jbeta primers. Per the original methods: Per a later analysis, the number of unique TCR beta chains was about 78 million, of which 9 million to 12 million were shared. Clones were sequenced by immunoSEQ multiplex PCR, and TCRdb holds only the in-frame ones, with some missing. That table supplies the V and J calls and clone size; D and trimming were determined from the DNA. This sample carries around 230,000 clones, around four fifths of them seen once, and the ten largest clones take 0.47%. CDR3 length: 12 residues. V was pared by 4 bases and J by 7 bases, with 8 bases between. The germline gives CDR1 SGHNT, CDR2 YENEEA.

The chain joins TRBV11-3 to TRBJ2-1; D remains unclear. The specimen sequenced was PBMCs. The sequence came from a boy under 18 in good health and CMV-seronegative. DNA of the CDR3: TGTGCCAGCAGCTCCCAGAGGAATGAGCAGTTCTTC. Amino acid sequence: CASSSQRNEQFF.